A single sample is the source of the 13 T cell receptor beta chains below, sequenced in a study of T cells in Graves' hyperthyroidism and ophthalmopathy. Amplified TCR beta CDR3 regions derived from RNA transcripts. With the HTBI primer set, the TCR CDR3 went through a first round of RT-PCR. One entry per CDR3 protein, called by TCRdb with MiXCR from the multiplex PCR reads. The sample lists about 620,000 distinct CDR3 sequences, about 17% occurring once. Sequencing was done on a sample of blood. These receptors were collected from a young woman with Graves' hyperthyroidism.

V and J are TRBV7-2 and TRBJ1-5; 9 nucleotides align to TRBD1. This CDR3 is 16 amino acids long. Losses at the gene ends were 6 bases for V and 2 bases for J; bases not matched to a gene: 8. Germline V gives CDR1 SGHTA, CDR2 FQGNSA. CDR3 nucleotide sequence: TGTGCCAGCAGAACCACAGGGGGCTTCGGCAATCAGCCCCAGCATTTT. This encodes CASRTTGGFGNQPQHF.

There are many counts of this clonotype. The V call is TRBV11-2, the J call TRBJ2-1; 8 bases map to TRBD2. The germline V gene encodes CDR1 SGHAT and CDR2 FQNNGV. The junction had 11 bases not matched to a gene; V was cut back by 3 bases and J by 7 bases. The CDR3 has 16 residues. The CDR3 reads CASSFSPGGAWNEQFF. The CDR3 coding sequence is TGTGCCAGCAGCTTTAGTCCGGGAGGGGCCTGGAATGAGCAGTTCTTC.

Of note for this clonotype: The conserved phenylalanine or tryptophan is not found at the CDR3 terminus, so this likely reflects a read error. The CDR3 protein is CASSLALVGNEQFL. The CDR3 DNA sequence: TGTGCCAGCAGCTTAGCGCTCGTGGGGAATGAGCAGTTCCTC. The rearrangement joins TRBV7-2 to TRBJ2-1; D is uncertain. The V and J ends lost 0 bases and 7 bases respectively, with 10 bases between them. CDR1 and CDR2 (germline): SGHTA, FQGNSA. The CDR3 spans 14 residues.

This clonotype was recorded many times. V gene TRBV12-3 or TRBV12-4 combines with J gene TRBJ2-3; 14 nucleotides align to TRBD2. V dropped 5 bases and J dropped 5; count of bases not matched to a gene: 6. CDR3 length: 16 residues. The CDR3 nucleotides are TGTGCCAGCAGTCCATGGACTAGCGGGAGGCGAGATACGCAGTATTTT. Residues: CASSPWTSGRRDTQYF.

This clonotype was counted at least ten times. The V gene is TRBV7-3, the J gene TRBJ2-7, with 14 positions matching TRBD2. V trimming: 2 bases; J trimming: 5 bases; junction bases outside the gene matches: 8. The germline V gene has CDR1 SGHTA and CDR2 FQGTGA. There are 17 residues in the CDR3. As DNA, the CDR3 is TGTGCCAGCAGCTTATCCTCAGGGACTAGCGGGAGCGACGAGCAGTACTTC. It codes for CASSLSSGTSGSDEQYF.

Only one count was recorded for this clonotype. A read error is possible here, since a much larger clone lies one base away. Here the CDR3 DNA reads TGTGCCAGCAGTTTCCGGCCTAGCGGGGACAATGAGCAGTTCTTC. Residues: CASSFRPSGDNEQFF. This rearrangement joins TRBV27 to TRBJ2-1, with 9 bases fitting TRBD2. The junction had 5 bases not matched to a gene; V was cut back by 3 bases and J by 5 bases. Germline V gene data show CDR1 as MNHEY and CDR2 as SMNVEV (reference sequence). There are 15 residues in the CDR3.

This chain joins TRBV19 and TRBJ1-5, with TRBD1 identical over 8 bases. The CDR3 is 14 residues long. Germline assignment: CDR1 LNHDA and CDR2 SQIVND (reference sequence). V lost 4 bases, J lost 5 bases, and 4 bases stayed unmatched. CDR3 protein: CASSSGQGYQPQHF. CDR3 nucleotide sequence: TGTGCCAGTAGTAGCGGACAGGGCTATCAGCCCCAGCATTTT. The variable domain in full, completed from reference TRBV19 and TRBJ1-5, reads DGGITQSPKYLFRKEGQNVTLSCEQNLNHDAMYWYRQDPGQGLRLIYYSQIVNDFQKGDIAEGYSVSREKKESFPLTVTSAQKNPTAFYLCASSSGQGYQPQHFGDGTRLSIL.

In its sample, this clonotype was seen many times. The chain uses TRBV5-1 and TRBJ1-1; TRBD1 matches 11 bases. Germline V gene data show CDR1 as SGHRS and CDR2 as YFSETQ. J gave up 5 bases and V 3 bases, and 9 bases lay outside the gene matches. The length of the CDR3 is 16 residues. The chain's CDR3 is CASSWGQGGLGTEAFF. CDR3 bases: TGCGCCAGCAGCTGGGGACAGGGGGGCCTTGGGACTGAAGCTTTCTTT.

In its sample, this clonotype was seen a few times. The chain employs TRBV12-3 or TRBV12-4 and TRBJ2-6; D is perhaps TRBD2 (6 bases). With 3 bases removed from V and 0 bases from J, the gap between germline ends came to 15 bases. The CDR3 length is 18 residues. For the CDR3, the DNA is TGTGCCAGCAGTTTTAGTCTAGCGCATAGCTCTGGGGCCAACGTCCTGACTTTC. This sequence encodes CASSFSLAHSSGANVLTF.

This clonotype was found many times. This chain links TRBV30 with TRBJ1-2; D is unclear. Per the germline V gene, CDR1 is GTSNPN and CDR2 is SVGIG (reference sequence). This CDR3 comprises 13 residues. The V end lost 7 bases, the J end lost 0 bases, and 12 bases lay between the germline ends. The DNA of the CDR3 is TGTGCCTCTCGATTGAAGGCTAACTATGGCTACACCTTC. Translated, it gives CASRLKANYGYTF. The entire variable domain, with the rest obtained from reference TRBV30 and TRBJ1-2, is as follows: SQTIHQWPATLVQPVGSPLSLECTVEGTSNPNLYWYRQAAGRGLQLLFYSVGIGQISSEVPQNLSASRPQDRQFILSSKKLLLSDSGFYLCASRLKANYGYTFGSGTRLTVV.

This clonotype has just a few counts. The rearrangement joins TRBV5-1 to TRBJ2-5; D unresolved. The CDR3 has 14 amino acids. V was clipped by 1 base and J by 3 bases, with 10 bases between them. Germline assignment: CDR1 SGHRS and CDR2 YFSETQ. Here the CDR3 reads CASSLRANEETQYF. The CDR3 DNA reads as TGCGCCAGCAGCTTGCGGGCGAACGAAGAGACCCAGTACTTC.

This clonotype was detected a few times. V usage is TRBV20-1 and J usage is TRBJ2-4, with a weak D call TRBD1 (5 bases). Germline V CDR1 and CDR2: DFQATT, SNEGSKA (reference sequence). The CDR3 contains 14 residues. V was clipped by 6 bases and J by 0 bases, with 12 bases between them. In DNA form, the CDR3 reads TGCAGTGCACGACAGTCCCTAGCCAAAAACATTCAGTACTTC. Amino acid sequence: CSARQSLAKNIQYF.

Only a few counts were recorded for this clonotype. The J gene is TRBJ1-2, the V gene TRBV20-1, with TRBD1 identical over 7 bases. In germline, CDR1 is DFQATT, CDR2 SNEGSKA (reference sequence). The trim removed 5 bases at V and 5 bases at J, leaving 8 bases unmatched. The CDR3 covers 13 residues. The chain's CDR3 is CSAAPTGEYGYTF. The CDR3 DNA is TGCAGTGCTGCCCCCACAGGGGAGTATGGCTACACCTTC.